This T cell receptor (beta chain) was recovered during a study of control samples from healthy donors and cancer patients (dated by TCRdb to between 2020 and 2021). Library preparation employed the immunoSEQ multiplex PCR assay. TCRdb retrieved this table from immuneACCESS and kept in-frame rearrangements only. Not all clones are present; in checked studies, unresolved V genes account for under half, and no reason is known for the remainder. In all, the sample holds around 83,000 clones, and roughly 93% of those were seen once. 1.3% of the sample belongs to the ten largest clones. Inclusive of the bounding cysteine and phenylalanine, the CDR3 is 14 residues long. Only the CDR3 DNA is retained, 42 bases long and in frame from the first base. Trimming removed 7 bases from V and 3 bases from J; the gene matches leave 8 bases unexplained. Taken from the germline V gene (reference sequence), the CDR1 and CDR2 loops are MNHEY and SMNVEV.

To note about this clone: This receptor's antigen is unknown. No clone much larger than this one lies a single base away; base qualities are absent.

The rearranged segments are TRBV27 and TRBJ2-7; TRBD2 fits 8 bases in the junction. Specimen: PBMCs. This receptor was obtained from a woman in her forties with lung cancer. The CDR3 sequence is CASTLGLGDYEQYF. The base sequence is TGTGCCAGCACCTTGGGACTAGGGGACTACGAGCAGTACTTC.